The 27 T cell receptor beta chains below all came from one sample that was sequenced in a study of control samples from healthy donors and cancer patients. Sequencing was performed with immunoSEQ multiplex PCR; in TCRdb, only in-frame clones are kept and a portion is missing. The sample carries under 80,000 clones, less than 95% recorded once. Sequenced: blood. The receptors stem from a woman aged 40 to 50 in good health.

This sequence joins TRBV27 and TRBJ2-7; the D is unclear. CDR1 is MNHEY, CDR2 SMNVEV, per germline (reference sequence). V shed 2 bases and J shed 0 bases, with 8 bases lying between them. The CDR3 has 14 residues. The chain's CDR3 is CASSLMASSYEQYF. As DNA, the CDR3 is TGTGCCAGCAGTTTAATGGCAAGCTCCTACGAGCAGTACTTC.

This chain's CDR3 is CASSPGAGAVGTEAFF. In DNA form, the CDR3 reads TGTGCCAGCAGCCCCGGGGCAGGGGCCGTTGGGACTGAAGCTTTCTTT. The chain links TRBV7-3 to TRBJ1-1, with D maybe TRBD1 (6 bases). There are 16 residues in the CDR3. Deletions cut 5 bases from V and 5 bases from J, with 21 bases between. From germline, CDR1 is SGHTA and CDR2 FQGTGA.

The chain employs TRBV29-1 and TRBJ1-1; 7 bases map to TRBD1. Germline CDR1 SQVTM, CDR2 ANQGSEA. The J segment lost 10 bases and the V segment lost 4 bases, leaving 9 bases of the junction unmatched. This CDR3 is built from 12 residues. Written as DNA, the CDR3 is TGCAGCGTTGTATCGACAGGGTTGAGAGCTTTCTTT. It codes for CSVVSTGLRAFF.

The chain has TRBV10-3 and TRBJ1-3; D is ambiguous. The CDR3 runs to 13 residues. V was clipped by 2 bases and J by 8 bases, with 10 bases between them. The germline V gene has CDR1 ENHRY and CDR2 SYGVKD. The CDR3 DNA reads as TGTGCCATCAGTGAGGGCCTGAGAGACACCATATATTTT. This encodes CAISEGLRDTIYF.

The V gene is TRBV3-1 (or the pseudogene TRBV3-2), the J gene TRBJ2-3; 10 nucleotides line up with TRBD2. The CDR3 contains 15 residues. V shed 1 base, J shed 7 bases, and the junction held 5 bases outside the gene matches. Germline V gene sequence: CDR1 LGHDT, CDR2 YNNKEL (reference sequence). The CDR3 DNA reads TGTGCCAGCAGCCAAGCGGAGCGGGAGGGGAATACGCAGTATTTT. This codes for CASSQAEREGNTQYF.

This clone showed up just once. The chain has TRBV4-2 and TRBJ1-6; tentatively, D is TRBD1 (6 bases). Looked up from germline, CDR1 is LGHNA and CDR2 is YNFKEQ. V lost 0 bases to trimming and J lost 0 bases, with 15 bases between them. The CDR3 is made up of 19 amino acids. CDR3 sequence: CASSQDILDSSSYNSPLHF. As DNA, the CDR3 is TGTGCCAGCAGCCAAGATATCTTGGACAGCTCCTCCTATAATTCACCCCTCCACTTT.

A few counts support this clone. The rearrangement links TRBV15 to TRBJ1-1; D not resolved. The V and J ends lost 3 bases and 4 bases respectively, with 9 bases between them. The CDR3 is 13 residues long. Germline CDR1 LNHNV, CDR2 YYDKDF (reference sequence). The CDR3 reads CATSSHMVTEAFF. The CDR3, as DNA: TGTGCCACCAGCAGTCACATGGTCACTGAAGCTTTCTTT.

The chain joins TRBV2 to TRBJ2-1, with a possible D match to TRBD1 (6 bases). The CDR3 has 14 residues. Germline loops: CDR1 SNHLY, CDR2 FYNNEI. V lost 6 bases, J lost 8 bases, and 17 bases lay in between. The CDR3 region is CASRRQGSMDEQFF. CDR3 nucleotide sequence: TGTGCCAGCAGACGGCAGGGGTCGATGGATGAGCAGTTCTTC.

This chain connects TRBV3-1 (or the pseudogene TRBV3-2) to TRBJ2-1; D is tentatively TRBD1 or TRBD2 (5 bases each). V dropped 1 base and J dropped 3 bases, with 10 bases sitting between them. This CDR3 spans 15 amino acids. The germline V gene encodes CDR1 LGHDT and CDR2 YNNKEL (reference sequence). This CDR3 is CASSQGGPNYNEQFF. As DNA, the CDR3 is TGTGCCAGCAGCCAAGGGGGACCGAACTACAATGAGCAGTTCTTC.

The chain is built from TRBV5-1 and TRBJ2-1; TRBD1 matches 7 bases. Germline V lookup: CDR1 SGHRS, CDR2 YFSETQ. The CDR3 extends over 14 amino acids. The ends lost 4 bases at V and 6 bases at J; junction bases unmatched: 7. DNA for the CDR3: TGCGCCAGCAGCCGTACAGGGGCGGTCAATGAGCAGTTCTTC. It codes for CASSRTGAVNEQFF.

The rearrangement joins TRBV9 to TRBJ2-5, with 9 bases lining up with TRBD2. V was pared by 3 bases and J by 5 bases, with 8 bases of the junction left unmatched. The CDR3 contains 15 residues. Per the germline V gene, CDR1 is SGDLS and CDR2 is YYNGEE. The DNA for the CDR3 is TGTGCCAGCAGCGCAAAGGGACTAGCAAAGGAGACCCAGTACTTC. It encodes CASSAKGLAKETQYF.

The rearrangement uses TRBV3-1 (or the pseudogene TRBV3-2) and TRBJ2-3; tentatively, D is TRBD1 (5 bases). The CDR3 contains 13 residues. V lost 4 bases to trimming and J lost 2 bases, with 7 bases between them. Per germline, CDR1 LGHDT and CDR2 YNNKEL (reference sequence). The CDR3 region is CASSRTNTDTQYF. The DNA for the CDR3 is TGTGCCAGCAGCCGGACAAACACAGATACGCAGTATTTT.

The CDR3 coding sequence is TGTGCCAGCAGTTTAGGAGGGGGAAGCTACACCTTC. Its translation is CASSLGGGSYTF. The chain uses TRBV12-3 or TRBV12-4 and TRBJ1-2; tentative D call: TRBD1 (6 bases). The length of the CDR3 is 12 residues. The ends were cut back, 1 base at V and 9 bases at J, with 9 bases in the middle.

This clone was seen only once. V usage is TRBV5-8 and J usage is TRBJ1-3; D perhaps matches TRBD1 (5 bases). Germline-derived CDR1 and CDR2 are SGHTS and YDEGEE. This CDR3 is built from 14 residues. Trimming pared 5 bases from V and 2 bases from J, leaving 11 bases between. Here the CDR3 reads CASSRGSPGNTIYF. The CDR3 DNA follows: TGTGCCAGCAGTCGGGGGTCCCCTGGAAACACCATATATTTT.

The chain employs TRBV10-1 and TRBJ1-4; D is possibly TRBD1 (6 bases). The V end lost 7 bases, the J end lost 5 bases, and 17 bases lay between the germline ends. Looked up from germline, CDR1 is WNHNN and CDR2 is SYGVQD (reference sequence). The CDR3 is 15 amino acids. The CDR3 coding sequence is TGCGCCAGCACCCCCCTTGGGGGGCTGAATGAAAAACTGTTTTTT. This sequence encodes CASTPLGGLNEKLFF.

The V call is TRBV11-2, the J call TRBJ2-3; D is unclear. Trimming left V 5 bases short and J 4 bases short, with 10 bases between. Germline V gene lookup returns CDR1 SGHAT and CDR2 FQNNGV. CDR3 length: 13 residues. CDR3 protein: CASSRTVPDTQYF. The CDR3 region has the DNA TGTGCCAGCAGCCGGACCGTCCCAGATACGCAGTATTTT.

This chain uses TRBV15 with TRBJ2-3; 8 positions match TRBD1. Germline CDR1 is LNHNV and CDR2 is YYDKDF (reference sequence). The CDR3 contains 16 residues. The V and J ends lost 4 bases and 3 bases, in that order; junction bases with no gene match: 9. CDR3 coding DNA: TGTGCCACCAGCATGGATGACAGGGGTTTAACAGATACGCAGTATTTT. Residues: CATSMDDRGLTDTQYF.

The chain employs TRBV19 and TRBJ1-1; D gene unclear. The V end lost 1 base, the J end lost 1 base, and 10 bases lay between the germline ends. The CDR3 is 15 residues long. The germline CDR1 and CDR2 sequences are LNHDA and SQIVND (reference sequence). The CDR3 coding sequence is TGTGCCAGTAGTATAGTTTCCCCCCCGAACACTGAAGCTTTCTTT. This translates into CASSIVSPPNTEAFF.

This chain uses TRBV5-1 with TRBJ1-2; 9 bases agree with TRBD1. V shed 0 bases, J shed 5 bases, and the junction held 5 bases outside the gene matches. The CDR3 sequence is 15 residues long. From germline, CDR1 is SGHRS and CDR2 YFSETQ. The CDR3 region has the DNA TGCGCCAGCAGCTTGGGGGACAGGGACCATTATGGCTACACCTTC. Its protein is CASSLGDRDHYGYTF.

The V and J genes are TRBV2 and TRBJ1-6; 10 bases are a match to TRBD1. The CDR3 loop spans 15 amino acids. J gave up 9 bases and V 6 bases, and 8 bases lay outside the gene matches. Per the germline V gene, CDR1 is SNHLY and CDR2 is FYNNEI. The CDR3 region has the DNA TGTGCCAGCAGGGATAGCGGGACAGGGGTTTCACCCCTCCACTTT. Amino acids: CASRDSGTGVSPLHF.

In nucleotides, the CDR3 is TGTGCCAGTACCCTAGCGGAGAGCTCCTACAATGAGCAGTTCTTC. It codes for CASTLAESSYNEQFF. J is TRBJ2-1 and V is TRBV19; 7 nucleotides line up with TRBD2. V trimming: 7 bases; J trimming: 0 bases; junction bases outside the gene matches: 6. This CDR3 has 15 amino acids. Germline V lookup: CDR1 LNHDA, CDR2 SQIVND (reference sequence).

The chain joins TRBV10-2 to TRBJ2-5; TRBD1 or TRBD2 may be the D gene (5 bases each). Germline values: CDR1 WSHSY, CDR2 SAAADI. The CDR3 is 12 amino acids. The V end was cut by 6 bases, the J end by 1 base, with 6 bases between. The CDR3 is CASSGTQETQYF. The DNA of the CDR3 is TGCGCCAGCAGCGGGACCCAAGAGACCCAGTACTTC.

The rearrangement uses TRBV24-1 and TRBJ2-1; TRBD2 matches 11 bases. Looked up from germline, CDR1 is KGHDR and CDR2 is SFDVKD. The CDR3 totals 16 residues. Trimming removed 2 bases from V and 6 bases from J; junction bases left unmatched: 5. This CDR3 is CATSDWNSGRANEQFF. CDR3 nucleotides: TGTGCCACCAGTGATTGGAATAGCGGGAGGGCCAATGAGCAGTTCTTC.

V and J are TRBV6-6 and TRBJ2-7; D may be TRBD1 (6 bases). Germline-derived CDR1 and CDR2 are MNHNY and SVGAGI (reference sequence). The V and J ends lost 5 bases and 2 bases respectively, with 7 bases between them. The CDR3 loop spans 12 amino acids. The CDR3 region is CASSGDTYEQYF. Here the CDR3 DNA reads TGTGCCAGCAGTGGGGACACCTACGAGCAGTACTTC.

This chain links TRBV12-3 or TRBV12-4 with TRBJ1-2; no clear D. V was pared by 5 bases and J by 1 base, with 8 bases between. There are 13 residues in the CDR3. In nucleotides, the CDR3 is TGTGCCAGCAGTATTAGGTTTAACTATGGCTACACCTTC. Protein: CASSIRFNYGYTF.

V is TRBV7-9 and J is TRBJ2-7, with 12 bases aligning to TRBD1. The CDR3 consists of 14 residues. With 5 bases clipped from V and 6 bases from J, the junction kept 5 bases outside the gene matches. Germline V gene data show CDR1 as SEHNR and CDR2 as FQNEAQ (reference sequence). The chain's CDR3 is CASSRRDRGREQYF. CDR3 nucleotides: TGTGCCAGCAGCCGGAGGGACAGGGGGCGCGAGCAGTACTTC. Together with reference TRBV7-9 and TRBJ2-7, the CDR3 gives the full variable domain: DTGVSQNPRHKITKRGQNVTFRCDPISEHNRLYWYRQTLGQGPEFLTYFQNEAQLEKSRLLSDRFSAERPKGSFSTLEIQRTEQGDSAMYLCASSRRDRGREQYFGPGTRLTVT.

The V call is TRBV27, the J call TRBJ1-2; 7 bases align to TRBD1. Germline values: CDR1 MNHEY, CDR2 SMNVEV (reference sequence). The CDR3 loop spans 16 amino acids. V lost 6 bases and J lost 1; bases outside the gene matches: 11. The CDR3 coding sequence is TGTGCCAGCAGGGGCCCGATGGACAGGCATAACTATGGCTACACCTTC. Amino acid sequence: CASRGPMDRHNYGYTF.